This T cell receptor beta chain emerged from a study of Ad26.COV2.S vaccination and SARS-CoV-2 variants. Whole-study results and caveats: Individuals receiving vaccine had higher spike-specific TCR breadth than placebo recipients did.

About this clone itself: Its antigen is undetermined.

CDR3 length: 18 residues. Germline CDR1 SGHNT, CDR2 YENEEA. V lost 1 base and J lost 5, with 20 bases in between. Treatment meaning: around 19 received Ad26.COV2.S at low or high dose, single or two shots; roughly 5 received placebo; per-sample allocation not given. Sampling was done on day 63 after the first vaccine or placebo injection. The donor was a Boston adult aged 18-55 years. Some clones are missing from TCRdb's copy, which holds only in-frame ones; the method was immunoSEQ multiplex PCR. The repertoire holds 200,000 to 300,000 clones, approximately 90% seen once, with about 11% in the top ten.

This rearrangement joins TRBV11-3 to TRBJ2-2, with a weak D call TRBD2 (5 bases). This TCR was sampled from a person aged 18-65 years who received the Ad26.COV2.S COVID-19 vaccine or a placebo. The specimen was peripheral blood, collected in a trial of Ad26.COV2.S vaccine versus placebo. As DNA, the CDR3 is TGTGCCAGCAGCTTAGTTAGCCGGGGAACCTCGCGGACCGGGGAGCTGTTTTTT. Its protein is CASSLVSRGTSRTGELFF.